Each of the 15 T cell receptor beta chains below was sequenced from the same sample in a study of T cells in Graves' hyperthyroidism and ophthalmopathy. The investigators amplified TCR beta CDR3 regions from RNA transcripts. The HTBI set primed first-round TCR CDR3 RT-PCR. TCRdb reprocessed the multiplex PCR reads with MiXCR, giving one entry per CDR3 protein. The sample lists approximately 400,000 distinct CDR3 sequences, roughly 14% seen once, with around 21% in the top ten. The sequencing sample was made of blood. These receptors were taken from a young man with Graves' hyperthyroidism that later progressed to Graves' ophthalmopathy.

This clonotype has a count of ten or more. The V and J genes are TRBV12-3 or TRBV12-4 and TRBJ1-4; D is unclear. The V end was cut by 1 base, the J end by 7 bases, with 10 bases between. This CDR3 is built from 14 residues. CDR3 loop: CASSLGLAVEKLFF. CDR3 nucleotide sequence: TGTGCCAGCAGTTTAGGGCTTGCGGTTGAAAAACTGTTTTTT.

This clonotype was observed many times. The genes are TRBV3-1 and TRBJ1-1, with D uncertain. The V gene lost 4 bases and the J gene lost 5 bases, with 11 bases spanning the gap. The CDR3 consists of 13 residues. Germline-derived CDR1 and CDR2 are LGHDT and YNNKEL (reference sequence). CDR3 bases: TGTGCCAGCAGCCCATTTGGGAGGACTGAAGCTTTCTTT. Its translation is CASSPFGRTEAFF.

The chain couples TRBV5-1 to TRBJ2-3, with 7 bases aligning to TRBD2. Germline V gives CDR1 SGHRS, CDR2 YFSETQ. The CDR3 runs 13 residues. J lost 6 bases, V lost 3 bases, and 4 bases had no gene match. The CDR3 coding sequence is TGCGCCAGCAGCTCTGGGGGGGGGGATACGCAGTATTTT. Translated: CASSSGGGDTQYF.

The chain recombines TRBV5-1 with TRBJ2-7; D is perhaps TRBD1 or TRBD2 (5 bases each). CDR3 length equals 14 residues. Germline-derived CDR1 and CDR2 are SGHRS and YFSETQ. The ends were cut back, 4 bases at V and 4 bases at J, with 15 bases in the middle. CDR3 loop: CASSSRDPRYEQYF. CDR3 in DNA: TGCGCCAGCAGCAGCCGGGACCCCAGGTACGAGCAGTACTTC. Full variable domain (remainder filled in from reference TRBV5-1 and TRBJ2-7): KAGVTQTPRYLIKTRGQQVTLSCSPISGHRSVSWYQQTPGQGLQFLFEYFSETQRNKGNFPGRFSGRQFSNSRSEMNVSTLELGDSALYLCASSSRDPRYEQYFGPGTRLTVT.

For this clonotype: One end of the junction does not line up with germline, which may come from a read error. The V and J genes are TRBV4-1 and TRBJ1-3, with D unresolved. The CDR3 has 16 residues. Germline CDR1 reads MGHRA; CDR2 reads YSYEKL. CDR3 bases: TGCGCCAGCAGCCAGGATTTAGGATGGCCTGGAAACACGATATATTTT. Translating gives CASSQDLGWPGNTIYF.

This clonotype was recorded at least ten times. CDR3 in amino acids: CASSYSDRGRNQPQHF. The CDR3 nucleotides read TGTGCCAGCAGTTACTCCGACAGGGGACGCAATCAGCCCCAGCATTTT. The chain carries TRBV6-5 and TRBJ1-5, with 8 bases lining up with TRBD1. The germline gives CDR1 MNHEY, CDR2 SVGAGI. The CDR3 length is 16 residues. With 0 bases clipped from V and 2 bases from J, the junction kept 3 bases outside the gene matches.

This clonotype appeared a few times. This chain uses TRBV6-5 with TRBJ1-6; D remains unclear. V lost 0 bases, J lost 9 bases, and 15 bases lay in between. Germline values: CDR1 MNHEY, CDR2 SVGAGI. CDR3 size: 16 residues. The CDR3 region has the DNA TGTGCCAGCAGTTACTCAGCTAGCAGCGCCGGTTCACCCCTCCACTTT. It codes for CASSYSASSAGSPLHF.

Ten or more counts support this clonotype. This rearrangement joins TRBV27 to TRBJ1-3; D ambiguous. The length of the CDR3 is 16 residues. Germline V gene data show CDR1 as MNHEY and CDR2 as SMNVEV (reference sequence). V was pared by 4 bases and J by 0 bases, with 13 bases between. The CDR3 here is CASSSGFPSSGNTIYF. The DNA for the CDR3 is TGTGCCAGCAGTTCTGGGTTCCCAAGCTCTGGAAACACCATATATTTT.

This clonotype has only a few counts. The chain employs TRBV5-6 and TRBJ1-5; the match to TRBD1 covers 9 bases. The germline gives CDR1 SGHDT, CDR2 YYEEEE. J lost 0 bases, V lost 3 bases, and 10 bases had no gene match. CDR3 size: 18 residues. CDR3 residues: CASSSTGTGLYSNQPQHF. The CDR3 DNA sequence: TGTGCCAGCAGCTCAACCGGGACAGGGCTGTATAGCAATCAGCCCCAGCATTTT.

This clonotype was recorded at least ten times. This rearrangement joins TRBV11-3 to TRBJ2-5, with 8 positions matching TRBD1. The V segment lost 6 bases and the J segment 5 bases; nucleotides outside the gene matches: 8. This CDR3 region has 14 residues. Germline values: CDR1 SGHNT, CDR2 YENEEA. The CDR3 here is CASRRTGLQETQYF. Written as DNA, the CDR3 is TGTGCCAGCAGAAGGACAGGGCTCCAGGAGACCCAGTACTTC.

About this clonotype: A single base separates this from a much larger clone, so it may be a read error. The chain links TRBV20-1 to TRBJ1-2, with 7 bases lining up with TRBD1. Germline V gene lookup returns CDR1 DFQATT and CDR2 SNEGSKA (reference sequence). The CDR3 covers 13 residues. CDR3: CSASSGGPYVYTF. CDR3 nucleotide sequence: TGCAGTGCTAGTTCAGGGGGTCCCTATGTCTACACCTTC.

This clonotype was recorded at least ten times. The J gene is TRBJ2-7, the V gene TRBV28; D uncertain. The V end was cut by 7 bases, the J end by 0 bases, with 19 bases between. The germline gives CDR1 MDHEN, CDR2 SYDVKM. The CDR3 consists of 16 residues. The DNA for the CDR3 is TGTGCCAGCACCCCGACAAGACTTATTGTCTCCTACGAGCAGTACTTC. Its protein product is CASTPTRLIVSYEQYF.

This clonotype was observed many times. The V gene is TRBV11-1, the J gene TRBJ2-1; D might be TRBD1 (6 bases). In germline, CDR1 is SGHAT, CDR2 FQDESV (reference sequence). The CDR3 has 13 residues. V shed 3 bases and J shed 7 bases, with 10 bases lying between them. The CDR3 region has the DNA TGTGCCAGCAGCTTTCAGGGGATGAATGAGCAGTTCTTC. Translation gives CASSFQGMNEQFF.

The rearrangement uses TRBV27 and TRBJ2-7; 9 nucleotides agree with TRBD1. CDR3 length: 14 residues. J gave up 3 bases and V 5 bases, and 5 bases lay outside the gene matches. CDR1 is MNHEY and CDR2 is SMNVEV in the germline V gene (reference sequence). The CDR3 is CASSNPGQGYEQYF. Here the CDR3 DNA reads TGTGCCAGCAGTAATCCGGGACAGGGCTACGAGCAGTACTTC.

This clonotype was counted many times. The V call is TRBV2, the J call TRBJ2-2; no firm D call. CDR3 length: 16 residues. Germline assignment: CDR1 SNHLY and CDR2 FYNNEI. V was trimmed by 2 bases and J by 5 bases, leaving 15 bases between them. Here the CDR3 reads CASSEHPLFETGELFF. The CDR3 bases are TGTGCCAGCAGTGAACACCCCTTGTTTGAAACCGGGGAGCTGTTTTTT.